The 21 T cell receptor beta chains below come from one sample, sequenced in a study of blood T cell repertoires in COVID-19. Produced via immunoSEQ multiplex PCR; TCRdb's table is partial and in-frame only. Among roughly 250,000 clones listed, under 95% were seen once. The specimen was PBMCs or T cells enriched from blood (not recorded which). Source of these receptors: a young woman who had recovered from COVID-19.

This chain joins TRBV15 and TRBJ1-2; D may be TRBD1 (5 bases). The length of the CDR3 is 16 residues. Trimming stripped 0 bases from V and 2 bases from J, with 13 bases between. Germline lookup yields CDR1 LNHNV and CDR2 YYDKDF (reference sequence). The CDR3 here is CATSRDVGATNYGYTF. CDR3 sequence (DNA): TGTGCCACCAGCAGAGATGTAGGGGCTACGAACTATGGCTACACCTTC.

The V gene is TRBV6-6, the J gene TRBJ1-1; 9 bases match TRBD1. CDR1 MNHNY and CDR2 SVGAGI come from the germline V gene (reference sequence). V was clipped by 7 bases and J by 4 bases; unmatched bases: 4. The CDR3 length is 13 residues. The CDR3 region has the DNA TGTGCCAGCAAGGGACAGGGAGGCACTGAAGCTTTCTTT. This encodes CASKGQGGTEAFF.

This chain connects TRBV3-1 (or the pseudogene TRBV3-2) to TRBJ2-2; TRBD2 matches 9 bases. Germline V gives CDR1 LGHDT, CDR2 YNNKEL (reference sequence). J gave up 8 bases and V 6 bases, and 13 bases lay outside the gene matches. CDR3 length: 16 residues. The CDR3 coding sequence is TGTGCCAGCAGTTTTCCACCGGGACTAGCAGCTGGGGAGCTGTTTTTT. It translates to CASSFPPGLAAGELFF.

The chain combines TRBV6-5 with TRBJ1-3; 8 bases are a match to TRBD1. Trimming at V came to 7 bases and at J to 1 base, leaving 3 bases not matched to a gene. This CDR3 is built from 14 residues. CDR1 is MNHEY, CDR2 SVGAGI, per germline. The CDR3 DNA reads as TGTGCCAGCAAGAGACAGGGGTCTGGAAACACCATATATTTT. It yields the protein CASKRQGSGNTIYF.

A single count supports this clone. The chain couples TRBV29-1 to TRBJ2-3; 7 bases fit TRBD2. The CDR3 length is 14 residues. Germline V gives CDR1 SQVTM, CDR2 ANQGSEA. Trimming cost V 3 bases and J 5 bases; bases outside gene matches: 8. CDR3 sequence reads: CSVESPAGKDTQYF. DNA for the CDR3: TGCAGCGTTGAGTCCCCAGCGGGGAAAGATACGCAGTATTTT.

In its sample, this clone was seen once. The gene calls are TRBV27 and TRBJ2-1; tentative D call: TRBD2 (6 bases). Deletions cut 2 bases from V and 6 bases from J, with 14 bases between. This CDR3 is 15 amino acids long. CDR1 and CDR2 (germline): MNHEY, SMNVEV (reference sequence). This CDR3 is CASSLVGSAGNEQFF. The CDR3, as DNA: TGTGCCAGCAGTTTAGTCGGGAGTGCAGGCAATGAGCAGTTCTTC.

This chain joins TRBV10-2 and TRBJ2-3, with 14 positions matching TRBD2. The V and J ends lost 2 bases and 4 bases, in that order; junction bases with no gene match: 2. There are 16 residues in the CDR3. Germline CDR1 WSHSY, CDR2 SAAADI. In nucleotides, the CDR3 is TGCGCCAGCAGTGAGGGACTAGCGGGAGGCTCAGATACGCAGTATTTT. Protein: CASSEGLAGGSDTQYF.

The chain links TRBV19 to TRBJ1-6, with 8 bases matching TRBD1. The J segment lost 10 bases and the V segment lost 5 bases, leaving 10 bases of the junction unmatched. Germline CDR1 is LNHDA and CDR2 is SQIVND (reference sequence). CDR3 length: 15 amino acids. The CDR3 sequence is CASSVQTGDGSPLHF. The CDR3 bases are TGTGCCAGTAGTGTCCAGACAGGGGACGGGTCACCCCTCCACTTT.

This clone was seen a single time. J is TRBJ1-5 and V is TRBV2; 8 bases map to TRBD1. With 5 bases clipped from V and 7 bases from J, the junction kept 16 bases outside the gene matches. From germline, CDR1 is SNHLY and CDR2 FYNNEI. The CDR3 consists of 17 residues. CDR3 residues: CASSPSGRGRFRQPQHF. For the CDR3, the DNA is TGTGCCAGCAGTCCCTCTGGCAGGGGGCGATTCAGACAGCCCCAGCATTTT.

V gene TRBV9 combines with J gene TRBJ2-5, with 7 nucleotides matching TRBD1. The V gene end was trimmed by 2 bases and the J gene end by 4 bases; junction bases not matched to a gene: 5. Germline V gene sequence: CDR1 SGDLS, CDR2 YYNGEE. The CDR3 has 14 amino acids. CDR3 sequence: CASSVTGLGETQYF. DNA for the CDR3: TGTGCCAGCAGCGTGACAGGGCTGGGAGAGACCCAGTACTTC.

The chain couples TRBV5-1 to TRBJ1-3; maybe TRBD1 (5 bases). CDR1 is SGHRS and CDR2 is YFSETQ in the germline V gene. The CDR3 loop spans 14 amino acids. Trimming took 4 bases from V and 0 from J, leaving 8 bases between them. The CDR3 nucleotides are TGCGCCAGCAGCCCAGACAGCTCTGGAAACACCATATATTTT. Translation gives CASSPDSSGNTIYF.

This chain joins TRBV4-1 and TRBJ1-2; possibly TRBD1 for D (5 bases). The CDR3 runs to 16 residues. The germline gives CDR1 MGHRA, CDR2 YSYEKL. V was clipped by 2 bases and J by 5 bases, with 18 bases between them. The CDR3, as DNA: TGCGCCAGCAGCCAACTACCACGTGACAGATTTTATGGCTACACCTTC. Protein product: CASSQLPRDRFYGYTF.

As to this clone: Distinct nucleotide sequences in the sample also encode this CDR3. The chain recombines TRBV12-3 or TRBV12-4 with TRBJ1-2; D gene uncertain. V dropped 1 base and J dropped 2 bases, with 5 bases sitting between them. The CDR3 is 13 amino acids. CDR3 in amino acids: CASSLGQNYGYTF. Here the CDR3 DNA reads TGTGCCAGCAGTTTAGGGCAAAACTATGGCTACACCTTC.

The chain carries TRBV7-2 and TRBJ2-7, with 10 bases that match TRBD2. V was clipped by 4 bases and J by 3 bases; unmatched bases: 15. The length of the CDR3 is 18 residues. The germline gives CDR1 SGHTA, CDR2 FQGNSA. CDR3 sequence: CASSWRSGRTSDYYEQYF. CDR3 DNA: TGTGCCAGCAGCTGGCGTAGCGGGAGGACTAGCGATTACTACGAGCAGTACTTC.

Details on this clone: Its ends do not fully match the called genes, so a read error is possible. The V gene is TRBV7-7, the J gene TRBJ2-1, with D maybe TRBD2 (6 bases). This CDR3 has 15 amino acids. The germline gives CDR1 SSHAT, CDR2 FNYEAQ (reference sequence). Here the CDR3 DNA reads TGTGCTAGCAGCTTAGACGGGGGCTCCTACAATGAGCAGTTCTTC. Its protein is CASSLDGGSYNEQFF.

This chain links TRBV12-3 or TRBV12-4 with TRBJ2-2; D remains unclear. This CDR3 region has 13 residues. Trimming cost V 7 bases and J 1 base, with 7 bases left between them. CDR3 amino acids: CASIPGNTGELFF. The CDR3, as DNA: TGTGCCAGCATTCCAGGGAACACCGGGGAGCTGTTTTTT.

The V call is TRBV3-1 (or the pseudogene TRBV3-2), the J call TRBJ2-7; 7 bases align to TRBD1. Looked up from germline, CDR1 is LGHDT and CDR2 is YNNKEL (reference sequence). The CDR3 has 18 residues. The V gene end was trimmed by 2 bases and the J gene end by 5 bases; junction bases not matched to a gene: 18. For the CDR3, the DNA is TGTGCCAGCAGCCAAAAAGCGAGGGGTGCAGGGGGTTTCGACGAGCAGTACTTC. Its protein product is CASSQKARGAGGFDEQYF.

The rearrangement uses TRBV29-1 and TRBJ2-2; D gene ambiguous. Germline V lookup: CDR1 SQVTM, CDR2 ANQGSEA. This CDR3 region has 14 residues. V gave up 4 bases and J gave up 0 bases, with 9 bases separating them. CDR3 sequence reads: CSVVWLSNTGELFF. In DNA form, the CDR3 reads TGCAGCGTTGTCTGGCTTTCGAACACCGGGGAGCTGTTTTTT.

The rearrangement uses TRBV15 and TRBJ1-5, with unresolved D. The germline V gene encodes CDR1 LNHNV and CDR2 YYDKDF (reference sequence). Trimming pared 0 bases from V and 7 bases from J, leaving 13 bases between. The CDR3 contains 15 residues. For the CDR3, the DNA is TGTGCCACCAGCAGAGATCACGGGGTCGGGCAGCCCCAGCATTTT. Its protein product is CATSRDHGVGQPQHF. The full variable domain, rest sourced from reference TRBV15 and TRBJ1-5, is DAMVIQNPRYQVTQFGKPVTLSCSQTLNHNVMYWYQQKSSQAPKLLFHYYDKDFNNEADTPDNFQSRRPNTSFCFLDIRSPGLGDTAMYLCATSRDHGVGQPQHFGDGTRLSIL.

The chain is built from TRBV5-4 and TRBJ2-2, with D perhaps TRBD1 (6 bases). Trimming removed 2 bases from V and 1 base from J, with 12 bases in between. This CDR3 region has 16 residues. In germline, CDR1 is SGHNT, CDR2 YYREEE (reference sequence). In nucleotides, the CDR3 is TGTGCCAGCAGCTTCCCAGGGACAATGAACACCGGGGAGCTGTTTTTT. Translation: CASSFPGTMNTGELFF.

The CDR3 DNA reads as TGCGCCAGCATCGGGGACACTGAAGCTTTCTTT. It translates to CASIGDTEAFF. This chain connects TRBV5-1 to TRBJ1-1; D not certain. The CDR3 runs to 11 residues. Germline lookup yields CDR1 SGHRS and CDR2 YFSETQ. V was cut by 6 bases and J by 3 bases, with 6 bases left in between.